A selection of T cell receptor beta chains follows, all from one sample in a study of patients and donors after allogeneic stem cell transplantation. TCRdb redid the calling of the RT-PCR reads with MiXCR, one entry per CDR3 protein. Of fewer than 200,000 distinct CDR3 sequences in the sample, roughly 30% were seen once. The source material was blood, either unsorted or a sorted T cell fraction (not recorded which). The receptors originated from a human donor who was either an allogeneic HSCT recipient or a stem cell or donor lymphocyte infusion donor (not recorded which). It is not recorded whose cells these are; they may come from a transplant donor. CDR3s include the opening cysteine and the closing phenylalanine or tryptophan. A D gene is named only where the DNA matches it firmly. Clone size is not always given. Where it is, it says once, few, many or a class for expanded clones.

>-|TRBJ2-1|TRBD2|TRBV9
CASTVAGGPTSIGDNEQFF
>-|TRBJ2-1|-|TRBV5-1
CASSKLQGDEQFF
>-|TRBJ2-3|-|TRBV30
CAWSVTASTDTQYF
>few|TRBJ1-6|-|TRBV6-2/TRBV6-3
CASSYRTTAYNSPLHF
>-|TRBJ1-1|-|TRBV11-3
CASSFSQGTEAFF
>-|TRBJ2-1|-|TRBV7-9
CASSLKTRRQFSYNEQFF
>once|TRBJ2-1|TRBD2|TRBV27
CASTMGGGEQFF
>-|TRBJ2-3|-|TRBV13
CASSSLVTGTSTDTQYF
>-|TRBJ2-7|TRBD2|TRBV20-1
CSAKIWTSAAEQYF
>-|TRBJ1-5|-|TRBV18
CASSPPGTNSNQPQHF
>-|TRBJ2-5|-|TRBV7-9
CASSLLGGRVLETQYF
>-|TRBJ1-4|-|TRBV5-1
CASSIAGTGSEKLFF
>few|TRBJ2-7|TRBD2|TRBV28
CASSLRGLANEQYF
>few|TRBJ2-7|-|TRBV3-1
CATGTDSYEQYF
>-|TRBJ2-3|-|TRBV9
CASSVSAGTQYF
>-|TRBJ2-2|-|TRBV5-1
CASSFEGAVVVTGELFF
>-|TRBJ2-5|TRBD2|TRBV6-6
CAIRAREAETQYF
>-|TRBJ2-1|-|TRBV4-3
CASSQVGFNNEQFF
>-|TRBJ2-7|TRBD1|TRBV28
CASRDRDYEQYF
>-|TRBJ1-1|-|TRBV19
CASSSLGGDTEAFF
>-|TRBJ2-7|TRBD2|TRBV4-3
CASSQDWASGISYEQYF
>-|TRBJ2-7|TRBD1|TRBV6-5
CASSYGLPRQGPHEQYF
>-|TRBJ1-5|-|TRBV27
CVSSLWGGNNQPQHF
>-|TRBJ2-7|-|TRBV4-2
CASSHRLDGPGYEQYF
>many|TRBJ2-7|-|TRBV5-1
CASSLGRTYEQYF
>many|TRBJ1-5|-|TRBV15
CATSRDGVGGRGNQPQHF